This entry lists 25 T cell receptor beta chains sequenced from one sample in a study of T-cell reconstitution after alpha-beta-depleted transplantation in children. Library preparation (for TCRbeta) was performed with unique molecular identifiers. Via MiXCR, TCRdb re-called the PCR reads, giving one row per CDR3 protein. The sample consists of a few hundred thousand distinct CDR3 sequences, roughly 21% of them appearing once. Sequencing used PBMCs, mostly from graft donor cells, obtained 180 days after TCRalphabeta/CD19-depleted stem cell transplant. The receptors originated from a male patient younger than 18 who had a stem cell transplant for acute lymphoblastic leukemia, so the T cells may come from the graft donor.

This clonotype was found a few times. This rearrangement joins TRBV9 to TRBJ2-1, with 9 bases matching TRBD2. Looked up from germline, CDR1 is SGDLS and CDR2 is YYNGEE. The CDR3 has 15 residues. Trimming took 0 bases from V and 5 from J; bases not matched to a gene: 3. The CDR3 reads CASSVGGRGNNEQFF. Written as DNA, the CDR3 is TGTGCCAGCAGCGTAGGCGGGAGGGGGAACAATGAGCAGTTCTTC.

This clonotype has only a few counts. The chain has TRBV10-3 and TRBJ2-1; 13 nucleotides line up with TRBD2. From germline, CDR1 is ENHRY and CDR2 SYGVKD. V lost 4 bases and J lost 8; bases outside the gene matches: 8. This CDR3 has 16 residues. The CDR3 coding sequence is TGTGCCATCAGTGGGACTAGCGGGAGCCGTGGCGATGAGCAGTTCTTC. Protein sequence: CAISGTSGSRGDEQFF.

The chain has TRBV4-1 and TRBJ2-1; the D is unclear. V was clipped by 3 bases and J by 7 bases, with 7 bases between them. Germline V gene sequence: CDR1 MGHRA, CDR2 YSYEKL. There are 12 residues in the CDR3. In DNA, the CDR3 is TGCGCCAGCAGCCATAGTGGTAATGAGCAGTTCTTC. Amino acid sequence: CASSHSGNEQFF.

This clonotype was observed a few times. This chain links TRBV9 with TRBJ2-3, with 9 bases identical to TRBD2. After removal of 0 bases from V and 4 bases from J, the junction contained 6 bases not matched to a gene. Looked up from germline, CDR1 is SGDLS and CDR2 is YYNGEE. This CDR3 is built from 16 residues. The CDR3 reads CASSVGGLATADTQYF. As DNA, the CDR3 is TGTGCCAGCAGCGTAGGTGGACTAGCGACCGCAGATACGCAGTATTTT.

CDR3 coding DNA: TGTGCCAGCAGCTATGCAACCGGGGCCAACTCTGGGGCCAACGTCCTGACTTTC. Its protein is CASSYATGANSGANVLTF. The V gene is TRBV11-1, the J gene TRBJ2-6; D is perhaps TRBD1 or TRBD2 (5 bases each). V lost 4 bases, J lost 0 bases, and 16 bases lay in between. The CDR3 spans 18 residues. Per germline, CDR1 SGHAT and CDR2 FQDESV (reference sequence).

The chain is built from TRBV20-1 and TRBJ2-1, with 8 bases aligning to TRBD2. This CDR3 is 14 amino acids long. CDR1 and CDR2 (germline): DFQATT, SNEGSKA (reference sequence). Trimming cost V 3 bases and J 7 bases; bases outside gene matches: 8. The CDR3 DNA reads as TGCAGTGCTAGCGGGAGGGCGTTTGGGAATGAGCAGTTCTTC. Amino acids: CSASGRAFGNEQFF.

There are a few counts of this clonotype. This chain joins TRBV4-1 and TRBJ2-5, with TRBD1 identical over 8 bases. This CDR3 comprises 16 residues. The germline CDR1 and CDR2 sequences are MGHRA and YSYEKL. V shed 2 bases and J 0 bases; nucleotides not matched to a gene: 5. For the CDR3, the DNA is TGCGCCAGCAGCCAACTGGGACAGGCGGACCAAGAGACCCAGTACTTC. It encodes CASSQLGQADQETQYF.

This clonotype occurred many times. The genes are TRBV12-3 or TRBV12-4 and TRBJ1-1, with TRBD1 matching 9 bases. The CDR3 is 17 amino acids. Trimming at V came to 6 bases and at J to 0 bases, leaving 11 bases not matched to a gene. In DNA, the CDR3 is TGTGCCAGCAGACTACAGGGGGCGCCTATCATGAACACTGAAGCTTTCTTT. Translating gives CASRLQGAPIMNTEAFF.

The chain combines TRBV7-3 with TRBJ2-5, with D perhaps matching TRBD1 (6 bases). Germline V gives CDR1 SGHTA, CDR2 FQGTGA. Deletions cut 3 bases from V and 1 base from J, with 12 bases between. This CDR3 is 15 amino acids long. The CDR3 protein is CASSLVGGLQETQYF. The CDR3 DNA is TGTGCCAGCAGCTTGGTAGGGGGTCTCCAAGAGACCCAGTACTTC. Using reference TRBV7-3 and TRBJ2-5 for the parts outside the CDR3, the full variable domain is GAGVSQTPSNKVTEKGKYVELRCDPISGHTALYWYRQSLGQGPEFLIYFQGTGAADDSGLPNDRFFAVRPEGSVSTLKIQRTERGDSAVYLCASSLVGGLQETQYFGPGTRLLVL.

This clonotype was detected a few times. This chain links TRBV12-3 or TRBV12-4 with TRBJ2-1; 12 bases line up with TRBD2. V lost 6 bases to trimming and J lost 4 bases; unmatched junction nucleotides: 10. This CDR3 has 17 amino acids. The CDR3 spells CASSRQLAGGRYNEQFF. The CDR3 DNA reads TGTGCCAGCAGCCGCCAACTAGCGGGAGGTCGATACAATGAGCAGTTCTTC.

The CDR3: CASRLRGHGNIQYF. The CDR3 nucleotides are TGTGCCAGCAGGTTGAGGGGGCACGGAAACATTCAGTACTTC. This chain links TRBV28 with TRBJ2-4, with 7 bases aligning to TRBD1. The germline CDR1 and CDR2 sequences are MDHEN and SYDVKM. V lost 6 bases to trimming and J lost 6 bases; unmatched junction nucleotides: 8. The CDR3 length is 14 residues.

This clonotype was seen a few times. J is TRBJ1-2 and V is TRBV2, with a weak D call TRBD1 (5 bases). The CDR3 is made up of 15 amino acids. CDR1 and CDR2 from the germline V gene are SNHLY and FYNNEI. The germline V and J ends were trimmed by 1 base and 4 bases, with 13 bases remaining between them. The CDR3 reads CASSEVTTRAYGYTF. The CDR3 DNA reads as TGTGCCAGCAGTGAAGTCACCACCAGGGCCTATGGCTACACCTTC.

The V and J genes are TRBV2 and TRBJ1-1; no clear D gene. Germline V gene lookup returns CDR1 SNHLY and CDR2 FYNNEI. This CDR3 spans 13 amino acids. The V gene lost 1 base and the J gene lost 1 base, with 4 bases spanning the gap. The CDR3 region is CASSEERNTEAFF. The CDR3 coding sequence is TGTGCCAGCAGTGAAGAGAGGAACACTGAAGCTTTCTTT.

The V and J genes are TRBV6-1 and TRBJ2-7; D may correspond to TRBD1 or TRBD2 (5 bases each). Trimming took 7 bases from V and 3 from J, leaving 16 bases between them. The CDR3 extends over 14 amino acids. CDR1 and CDR2 (germline): MNHNS, SASEGT. CDR3 region: CASTTRGPHYEQYF. CDR3 bases: TGTGCCAGCACCACCCGGGGACCCCACTACGAGCAGTACTTC.

This clonotype has more than one count but fewer than ten. The rearrangement joins TRBV14 to TRBJ2-5, with D tentatively TRBD1 (6 bases). Trimming removed 1 base at V and 1 base at J, with 10 bases between. Looked up from germline, CDR1 is SGHDN and CDR2 is FVKESK. CDR3 length: 15 amino acids. The CDR3 loop is CASSQGQVSQETQYF. As DNA, the CDR3 is TGTGCCAGCAGCCAAGGACAGGTCTCCCAAGAGACCCAGTACTTC.

The genes are TRBV15 and TRBJ2-7; D may correspond to TRBD1 or TRBD2 (5 bases each). V was pared by 0 bases and J by 0 bases, with 12 bases between. The CDR3 runs to 16 residues. Germline values: CDR1 LNHNV, CDR2 YYDKDF (reference sequence). CDR3 amino acids: CATSRDRGRNSYEQYF. CDR3 nucleotides: TGTGCCACCAGCAGAGATCGGGGCAGGAACTCCTACGAGCAGTACTTC.

This clonotype has a handful of counts. The chain links TRBV10-3 to TRBJ2-7; no definite D call. The CDR3 runs to 12 residues. CDR1 ENHRY and CDR2 SYGVKD come from the germline V gene. Trimming stripped 7 bases from V and 2 bases from J, with 9 bases between. CDR3 in DNA: TGTGCCATCAATAAAAGTACCTACGAGCAGTACTTC. Translation gives CAINKSTYEQYF.

Details on this clonotype: Sequence at one end of the junction differs from germline and may be a read error. J is TRBJ1-5 and V is TRBV28; tentative D call: TRBD1 (5 bases). CDR3 length: 14 amino acids. Germline CDR1 reads MDHEN; CDR2 reads SYDVKM. CDR3 nucleotide sequence: TGTGCCAGCAGTTCCCACCACGGGGGGAAGGCTAAGCACTTT. Protein product: CASSSHHGGKAKHF.

This clonotype was detected only a few times. The chain links TRBV12-3 or TRBV12-4 to TRBJ2-1, with D unclear. This CDR3 comprises 15 residues. Trimming stripped 1 base from V and 2 bases from J, with 9 bases between. In nucleotides, the CDR3 is TGTGCCAGCAGTTTAGACTACCCGACCTACAATGAGCAGTTCTTC. Amino acids: CASSLDYPTYNEQFF.

CDR3 in amino acids: CASSLDLRMFEQFF. Written as DNA, the CDR3 is TGCGCCAGCAGCTTGGATCTAAGGATGTTTGAGCAGTTCTTC. The genes are TRBV5-1 and TRBJ2-1; the D is unclear. Germline-derived CDR1 and CDR2 are SGHRS and YFSETQ. This CDR3 comprises 14 residues. Trimming took off 0 bases at V and 9 bases at J, with 13 bases between the two ends. The variable domain in full, completed from reference TRBV5-1 and TRBJ2-1, reads KAGVTQTPRYLIKTRGQQVTLSCSPISGHRSVSWYQQTPGQGLQFLFEYFSETQRNKGNFPGRFSGRQFSNSRSEMNVSTLELGDSALYLCASSLDLRMFEQFFGPGTRLTVL.

This chain joins TRBV9 and TRBJ2-1; no reliable D call. Germline CDR1 reads SGDLS; CDR2 reads YYNGEE. The CDR3 extends over 15 amino acids. Trimming cost V 0 bases and J 2 bases, with 9 bases left between them. The DNA for the CDR3 is TGTGCCAGCAGCGTAGCTCTTGGGGCCTACAATGAGCAGTTCTTC. This encodes CASSVALGAYNEQFF. Combining the CDR3 with reference TRBV9 and TRBJ2-1 gives the whole variable domain DSGVTQTPKHLITATGQRVTLRCSPRSGDLSVYWYQQSLDQGLQFLIQYYNGEERAKGNILERFSAQQFPDLHSELNLSSLELGDSALYFCASSVALGAYNEQFFGPGTRLTVL.

In its sample, this clonotype was seen a few times. The V and J genes are TRBV12-3 or TRBV12-4 and TRBJ2-2; a weak D match, TRBD2 (5 bases). The V and J ends lost 6 bases and 6 bases respectively, with 11 bases between them. This CDR3 region has 13 residues. The chain's CDR3 is CASRATRAGELFF. CDR3 sequence (DNA): TGTGCCAGCAGGGCTACTAGGGCCGGGGAGCTGTTTTTT.

This clonotype was counted at least ten times. The J gene is TRBJ1-3, the V gene TRBV20-1, with 7 bases lining up with TRBD1. Germline V lookup: CDR1 DFQATT, CDR2 SNEGSKA (reference sequence). Unmatched junction bases numbered 6, after V lost 1 base and J lost 3 bases. The CDR3 covers 15 residues. In nucleotides, the CDR3 is TGCAGTGCTAGAGGGGCAGGGGGATTTGGAAACACCATATATTTT. Translating it yields CSARGAGGFGNTIYF.

Only a few counts were recorded for this clonotype. This chain links TRBV5-1 with TRBJ2-3; 14 bases align to TRBD2. The germline V gene encodes CDR1 SGHRS and CDR2 YFSETQ. V lost 6 bases, J lost 2 bases, and 5 bases stayed unmatched. The CDR3 contains 16 residues. The DNA of the CDR3 is TGCGCCAGCACCGGGACTAGCGGGGGATACACAGATACGCAGTATTTT. Its protein is CASTGTSGGYTDTQYF.

This clonotype turned up a few times. V gene TRBV7-8 combines with J gene TRBJ2-1; 8 bases agree with TRBD1. With 5 bases clipped from V and 11 bases from J, the junction kept 5 bases outside the gene matches. CDR1 and CDR2 from the germline V gene are SGHVS and FQNEAQ. This CDR3 spans 12 amino acids. The CDR3 region is CASSPRTGKQFF. The CDR3 DNA reads TGTGCCAGCAGCCCCCGGACAGGGAAGCAGTTCTTC.